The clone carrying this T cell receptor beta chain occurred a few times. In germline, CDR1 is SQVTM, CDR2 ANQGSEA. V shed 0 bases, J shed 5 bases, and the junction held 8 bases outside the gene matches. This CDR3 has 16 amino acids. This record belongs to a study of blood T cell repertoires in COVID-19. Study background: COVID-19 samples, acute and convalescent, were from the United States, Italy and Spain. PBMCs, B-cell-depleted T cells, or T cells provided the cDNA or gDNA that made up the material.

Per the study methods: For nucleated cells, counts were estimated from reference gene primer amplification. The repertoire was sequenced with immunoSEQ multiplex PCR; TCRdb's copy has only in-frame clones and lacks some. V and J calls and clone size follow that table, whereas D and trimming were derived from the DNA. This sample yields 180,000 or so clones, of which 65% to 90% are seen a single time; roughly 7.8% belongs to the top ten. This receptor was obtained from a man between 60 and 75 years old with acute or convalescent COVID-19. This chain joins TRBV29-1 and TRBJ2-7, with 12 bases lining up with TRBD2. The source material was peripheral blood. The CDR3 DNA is TGCAGCGTTGAAGATACGGGGCTAGCGGGAGGGAACGAGCAGTACTTC. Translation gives CSVEDTGLAGGNEQYF.